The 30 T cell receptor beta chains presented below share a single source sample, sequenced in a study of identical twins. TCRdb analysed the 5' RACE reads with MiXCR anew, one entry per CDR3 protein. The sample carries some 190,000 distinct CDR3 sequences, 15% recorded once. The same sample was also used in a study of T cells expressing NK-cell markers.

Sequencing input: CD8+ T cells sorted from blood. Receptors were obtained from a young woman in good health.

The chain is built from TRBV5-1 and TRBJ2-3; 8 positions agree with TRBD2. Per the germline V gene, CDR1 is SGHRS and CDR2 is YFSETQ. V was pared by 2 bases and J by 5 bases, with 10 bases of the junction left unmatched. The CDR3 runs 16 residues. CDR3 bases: TGCGCCAGCAGCTTTGGAACGGGAGGGCGGGGAGATACGCAGTATTTT. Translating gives CASSFGTGGRGDTQYF.

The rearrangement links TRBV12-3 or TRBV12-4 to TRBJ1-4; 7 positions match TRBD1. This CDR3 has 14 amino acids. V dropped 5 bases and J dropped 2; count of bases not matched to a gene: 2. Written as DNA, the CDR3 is TGTGCCAGCAGTCACAGGGGTACTAATGAAAAACTGTTTTTT. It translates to CASSHRGTNEKLFF.

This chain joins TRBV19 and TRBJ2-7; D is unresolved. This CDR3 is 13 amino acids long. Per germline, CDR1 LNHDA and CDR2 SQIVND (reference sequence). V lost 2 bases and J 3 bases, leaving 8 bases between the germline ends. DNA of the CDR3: TGTGCCAGTAGTATACAGGCAAACTACGAGCAGTACTTC. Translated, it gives CASSIQANYEQYF.

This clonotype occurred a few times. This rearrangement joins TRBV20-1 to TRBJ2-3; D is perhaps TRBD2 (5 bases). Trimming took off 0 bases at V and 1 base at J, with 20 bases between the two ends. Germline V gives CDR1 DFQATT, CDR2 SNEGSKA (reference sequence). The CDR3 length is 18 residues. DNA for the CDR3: TGCAGTGCTAGAGATCTGGCACTAAGCGGAGCAGGCACAGATACGCAGTATTTT. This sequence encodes CSARDLALSGAGTDTQYF.

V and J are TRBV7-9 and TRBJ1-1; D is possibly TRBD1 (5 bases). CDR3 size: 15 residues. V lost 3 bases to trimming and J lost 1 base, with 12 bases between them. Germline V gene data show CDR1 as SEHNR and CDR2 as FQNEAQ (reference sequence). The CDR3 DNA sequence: TGTGCCAGCAGCTTCCCTAGGGGAAGGAACACTGAAGCTTTCTTT. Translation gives CASSFPRGRNTEAFF.

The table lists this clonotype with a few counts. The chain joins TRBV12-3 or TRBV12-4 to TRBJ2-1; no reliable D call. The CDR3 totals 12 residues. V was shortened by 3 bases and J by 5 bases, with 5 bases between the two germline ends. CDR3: CASSFANNEQFF. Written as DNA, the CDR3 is TGTGCCAGCAGTTTCGCAAACAATGAGCAGTTCTTC.

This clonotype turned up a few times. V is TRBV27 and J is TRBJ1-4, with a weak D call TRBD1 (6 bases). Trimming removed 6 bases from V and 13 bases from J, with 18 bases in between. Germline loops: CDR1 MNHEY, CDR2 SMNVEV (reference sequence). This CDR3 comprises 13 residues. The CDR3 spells CASSPAGTTTLFF. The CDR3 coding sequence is TGTGCCAGCAGCCCTGCCGGGACAACGACACTGTTTTTT. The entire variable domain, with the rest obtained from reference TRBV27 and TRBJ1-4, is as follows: EAQVTQNPRYLITVTGKKLTVTCSQNMNHEYMSWYRQDPGLGLRQIYYSMNVEVTDKGDVPEGYKVSRKEKRNFPLILESPSPNQTSLYFCASSPAGTTTLFFGSGTQLSVL.

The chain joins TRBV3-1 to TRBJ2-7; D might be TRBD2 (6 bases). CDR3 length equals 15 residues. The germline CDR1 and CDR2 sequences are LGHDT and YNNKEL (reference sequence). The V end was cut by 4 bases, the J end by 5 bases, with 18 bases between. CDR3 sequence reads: CASSLAGPSSDEQYF. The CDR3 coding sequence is TGTGCCAGCAGCCTGGCGGGACCTAGTAGCGACGAGCAGTACTTC.

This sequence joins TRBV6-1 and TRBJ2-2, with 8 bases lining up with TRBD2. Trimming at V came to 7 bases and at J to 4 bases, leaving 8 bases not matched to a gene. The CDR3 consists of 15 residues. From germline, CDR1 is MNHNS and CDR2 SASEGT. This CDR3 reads CASNPSGGGTGELFF. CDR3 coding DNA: TGTGCCAGCAACCCCTCGGGGGGGGGCACCGGGGAGCTGTTTTTT.

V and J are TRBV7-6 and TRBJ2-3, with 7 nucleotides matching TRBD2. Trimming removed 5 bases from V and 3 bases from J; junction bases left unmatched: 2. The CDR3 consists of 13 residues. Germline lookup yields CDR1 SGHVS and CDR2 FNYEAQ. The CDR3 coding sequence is TGTGCCAGCAGCCAGCGGGGAACAGATACGCAGTATTTT. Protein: CASSQRGTDTQYF.

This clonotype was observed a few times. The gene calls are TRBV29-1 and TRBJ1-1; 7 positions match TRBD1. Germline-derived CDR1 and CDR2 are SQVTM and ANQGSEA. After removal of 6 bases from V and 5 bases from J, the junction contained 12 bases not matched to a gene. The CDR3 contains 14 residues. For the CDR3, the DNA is TGCAGCGTGACCCAGGGGGATCAGGTAACTGAAGCTTTCTTT. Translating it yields CSVTQGDQVTEAFF.

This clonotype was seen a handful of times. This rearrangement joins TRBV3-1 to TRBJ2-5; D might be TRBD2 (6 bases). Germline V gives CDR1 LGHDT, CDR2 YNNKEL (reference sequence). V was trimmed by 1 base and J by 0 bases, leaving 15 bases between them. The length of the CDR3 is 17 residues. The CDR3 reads CASSQALWERDQETQYF. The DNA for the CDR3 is TGTGCCAGCAGCCAAGCTTTGTGGGAGCGGGACCAAGAGACCCAGTACTTC.

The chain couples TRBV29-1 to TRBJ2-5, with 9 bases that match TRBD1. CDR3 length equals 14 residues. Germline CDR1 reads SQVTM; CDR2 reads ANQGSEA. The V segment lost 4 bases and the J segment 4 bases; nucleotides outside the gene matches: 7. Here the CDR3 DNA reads TGCAGCGTTGCCACAGGGGGCTGGAGAGAGACCCAGTACTTC. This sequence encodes CSVATGGWRETQYF.

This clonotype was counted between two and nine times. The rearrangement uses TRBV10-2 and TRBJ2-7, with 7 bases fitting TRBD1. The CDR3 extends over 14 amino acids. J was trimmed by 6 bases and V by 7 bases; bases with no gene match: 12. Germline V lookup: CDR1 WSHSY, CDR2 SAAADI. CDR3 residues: CASTGNSEGAEQYF. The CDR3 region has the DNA TGCGCCAGCACGGGGAACAGCGAGGGGGCCGAGCAGTACTTC.

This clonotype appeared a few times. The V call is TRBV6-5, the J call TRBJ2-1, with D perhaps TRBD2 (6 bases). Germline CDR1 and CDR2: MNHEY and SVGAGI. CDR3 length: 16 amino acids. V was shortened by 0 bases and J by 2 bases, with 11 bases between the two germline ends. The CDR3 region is CASSYSTGGAYNEQFF. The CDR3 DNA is TGTGCCAGCAGTTACTCGACGGGCGGGGCCTACAATGAGCAGTTCTTC.

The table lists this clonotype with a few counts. The CDR3 spells CASSLGGGQPQHF. In DNA form, the CDR3 reads TGTGCCAGCAGTTTAGGCGGCGGCCAGCCCCAGCATTTT. V and J are TRBV12-3 or TRBV12-4 and TRBJ1-5; D is ambiguous. With 1 base removed from V and 7 bases from J, the gap between germline ends came to 8 bases. This CDR3 has 13 amino acids.

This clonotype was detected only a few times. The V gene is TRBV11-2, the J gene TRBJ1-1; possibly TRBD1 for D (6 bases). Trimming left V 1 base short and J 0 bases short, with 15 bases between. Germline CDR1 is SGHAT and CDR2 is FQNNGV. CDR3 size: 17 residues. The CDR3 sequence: CASSLGGTTGLNTEAFF. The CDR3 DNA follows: TGTGCCAGCAGCTTAGGCGGAACGACAGGATTGAACACTGAAGCTTTCTTT.

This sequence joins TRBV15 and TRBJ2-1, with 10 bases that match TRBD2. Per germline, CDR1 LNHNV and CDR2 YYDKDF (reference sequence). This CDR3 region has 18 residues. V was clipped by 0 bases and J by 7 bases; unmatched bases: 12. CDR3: CATSRDFMASGRGNEQFF. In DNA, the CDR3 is TGTGCCACCAGCAGAGATTTTATGGCTAGCGGGAGAGGAAATGAGCAGTTCTTC.

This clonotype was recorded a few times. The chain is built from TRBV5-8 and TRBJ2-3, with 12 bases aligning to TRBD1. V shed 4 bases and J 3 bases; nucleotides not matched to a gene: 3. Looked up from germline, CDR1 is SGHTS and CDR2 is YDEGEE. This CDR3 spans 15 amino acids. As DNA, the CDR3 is TGTGCCAGCAGCAGGGGACAGGGGGCTACAGATACGCAGTATTTT. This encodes CASSRGQGATDTQYF.

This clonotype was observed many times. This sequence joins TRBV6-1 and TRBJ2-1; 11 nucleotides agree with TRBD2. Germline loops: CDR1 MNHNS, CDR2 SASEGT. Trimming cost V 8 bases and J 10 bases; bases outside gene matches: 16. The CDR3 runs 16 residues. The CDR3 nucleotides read TGTGCCAGCCACACGGGTCATACTAGCGGGAGCCGGGAGCAGTTCTTC. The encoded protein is CASHTGHTSGSREQFF.

The CDR3 nucleotides are TGTGCCAGCAGCCCCTCCCGGGGGGGCGGTGAAGCTTTCTTT. This codes for CASSPSRGGGEAFF. The chain carries TRBV11-2 and TRBJ1-1; possibly TRBD1 for D (6 bases). V was pared by 5 bases and J by 7 bases, with 17 bases between. Germline assignment: CDR1 SGHAT and CDR2 FQNNGV. The CDR3 runs to 14 residues.

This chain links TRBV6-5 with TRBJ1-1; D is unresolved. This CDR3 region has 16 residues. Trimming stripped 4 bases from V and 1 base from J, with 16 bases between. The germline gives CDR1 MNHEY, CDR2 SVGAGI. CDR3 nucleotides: TGTGCCAGCAGTTTTGGACCGCCGCGGCGGAACACTGAAGCTTTCTTT. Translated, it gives CASSFGPPRRNTEAFF.

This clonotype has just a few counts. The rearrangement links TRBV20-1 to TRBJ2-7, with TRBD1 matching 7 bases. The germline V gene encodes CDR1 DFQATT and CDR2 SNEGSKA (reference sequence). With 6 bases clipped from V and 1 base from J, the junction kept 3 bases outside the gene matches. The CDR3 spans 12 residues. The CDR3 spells CSASGQSYEQYF. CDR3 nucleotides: TGCAGTGCGTCGGGACAGTCCTACGAGCAGTACTTC.

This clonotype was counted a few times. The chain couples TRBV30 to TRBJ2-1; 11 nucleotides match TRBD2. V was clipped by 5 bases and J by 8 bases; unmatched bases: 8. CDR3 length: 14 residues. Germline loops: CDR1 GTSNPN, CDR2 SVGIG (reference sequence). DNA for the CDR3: TGTGCCTGGTCCCTAGCGGGAGGCTTTGATGAGCAGTTCTTC. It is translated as CAWSLAGGFDEQFF.

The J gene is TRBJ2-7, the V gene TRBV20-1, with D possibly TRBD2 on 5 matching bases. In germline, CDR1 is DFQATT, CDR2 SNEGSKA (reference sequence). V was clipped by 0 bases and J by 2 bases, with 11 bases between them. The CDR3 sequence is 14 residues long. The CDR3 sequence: CSARERSGPYEQYF. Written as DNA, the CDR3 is TGCAGTGCTAGAGAAAGGAGCGGACCCTACGAGCAGTACTTC.

This CDR3 is CASSLPPGTSSYEQYF. The DNA for the CDR3 is TGTGCCAGCAGCCTCCCACCAGGGACGAGCTCCTACGAGCAGTACTTC. The genes are TRBV6-2 or TRBV6-3 and TRBJ2-7; D tentatively reads TRBD1 or TRBD2 (5 bases each). CDR3 length: 16 residues. The germline gives CDR1 MNHEY, CDR2 SVGEGT. V gave up 6 bases and J gave up 0 bases, with 18 bases separating them.

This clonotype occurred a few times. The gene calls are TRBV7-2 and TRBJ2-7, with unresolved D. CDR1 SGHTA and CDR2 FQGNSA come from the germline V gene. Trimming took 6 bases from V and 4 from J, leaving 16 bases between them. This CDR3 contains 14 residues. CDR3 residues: CASRDTGSSYEQYF. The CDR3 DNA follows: TGTGCCAGCAGGGATACGGGCAGCTCTTACGAGCAGTACTTC.

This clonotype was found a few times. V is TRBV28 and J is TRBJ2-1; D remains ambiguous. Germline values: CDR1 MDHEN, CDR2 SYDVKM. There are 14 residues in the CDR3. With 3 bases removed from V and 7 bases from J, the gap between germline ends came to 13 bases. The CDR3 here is CASSLELSVNEQFF. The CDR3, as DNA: TGTGCCAGCAGTTTGGAACTTAGTGTTAATGAGCAGTTCTTC.

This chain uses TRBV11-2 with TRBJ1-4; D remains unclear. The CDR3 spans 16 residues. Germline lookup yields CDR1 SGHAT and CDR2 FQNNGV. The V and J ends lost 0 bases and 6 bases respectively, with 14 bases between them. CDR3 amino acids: CASSLDLVVLDEKLFF. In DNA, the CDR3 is TGTGCCAGCAGCTTAGATTTAGTGGTACTGGATGAAAAACTGTTTTTT.

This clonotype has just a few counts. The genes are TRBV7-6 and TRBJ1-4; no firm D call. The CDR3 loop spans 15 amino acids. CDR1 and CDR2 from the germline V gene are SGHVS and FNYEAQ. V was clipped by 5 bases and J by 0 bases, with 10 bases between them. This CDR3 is CASSLRMATNEKLFF. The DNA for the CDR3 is TGTGCCAGCAGCCTTCGGATGGCAACTAATGAAAAACTGTTTTTT.